Listed below are T cell receptor beta chains from one sample, sequenced in a study of siplizumab effects on memory and regulatory T cells. Only in-frame clones appear in the TCRdb table, and some are missing; sequencing was by immunoSEQ multiplex PCR. The data contain some 100,000 clones, roughly 94% of them singletons. What was sequenced was non-Treg CD4+ T cells sorted from blood. All receptors come from a human donor in good health. The CDR3 runs from the conserved cysteine through the conserved F or W. D genes are given only for firm matches. The size field is filled for only some rows; it gives once, few, many or a size class.

V gene: TRBV11-3
D gene: -
J gene: TRBJ2-7
CDR3 length: 15
clone size: -
CDR3 protein: CASSLQGSDSYEQYF
CDR3 DNA: TGTGCCAGCAGCTTACAGGGATCCGACTCCTACGAGCAGTACTTC

V gene: TRBV19
D gene: -
J gene: TRBJ2-6
CDR3 length: 13
clone size: -
CDR3 protein: CASTRSGANVLTF
CDR3 DNA: TGTGCCAGTACCCGCTCTGGGGCCAACGTCCTGACTTTC

V gene: TRBV7-9
D gene: -
J gene: TRBJ1-2
CDR3 length: 15
clone size: few
CDR3 protein: CASSSLNREAYGYTF
CDR3 DNA: TGTGCCAGCAGCTCCTTAAACCGGGAGGCTTATGGCTACACCTTC

V gene: TRBV30
D gene: -
J gene: TRBJ1-5
CDR3 length: 13
clone size: few
CDR3 protein: CAWSVQGRQPQHF
CDR3 DNA: TGTGCCTGGAGTGTACAGGGAAGGCAGCCCCAGCATTTT

V gene: TRBV2
D gene: TRBD1
J gene: TRBJ1-5
CDR3 length: 17
clone size: -
CDR3 protein: CASSDPQGAVSNQPQHF
CDR3 DNA: TGTGCCAGCAGTGATCCGCAGGGGGCCGTTAGCAATCAGCCCCAGCATTTT

V gene: TRBV7-3
D gene: -
J gene: TRBJ1-5
CDR3 length: 13
clone size: -
CDR3 protein: CASSFGLNQPQHF
CDR3 DNA: TGTGCCAGCAGCTTTGGCCTGAATCAGCCCCAGCATTTT

V gene: TRBV28
D gene: -
J gene: TRBJ1-2
CDR3 length: 15
clone size: -
CDR3 protein: CASTDTGLSIYGYTF
CDR3 DNA: TGTGCCAGCACCGATACGGGACTCTCCATCTATGGCTACACCTTC

V gene: TRBV7-2
D gene: TRBD1
J gene: TRBJ1-3
CDR3 length: 16
clone size: -
CDR3 protein: CASSRQGARAGNTIYF
CDR3 DNA: TGTGCCAGCAGCCGGCAGGGGGCGCGCGCTGGAAACACCATATATTTT

V gene: TRBV18
D gene: TRBD1
J gene: TRBJ2-6
CDR3 length: 20
clone size: -
CDR3 protein: CASSPNRTGTITPGANVLTF
CDR3 DNA: TGTGCCAGCTCACCGAACAGGACAGGGACCATAACCCCTGGGGCCAACGTCCTGACTTTC

V gene: TRBV6-6
D gene: -
J gene: TRBJ2-3
CDR3 length: 12
clone size: -
CDR3 protein: CASSYSSDTQYF
CDR3 DNA: TGTGCCAGCAGTTACTCGTCCGATACGCAGTATTTT

V gene: TRBV7-7
D gene: -
J gene: TRBJ2-5
CDR3 length: 15
clone size: -
CDR3 protein: CASSWARGQPETQYF
CDR3 DNA: TGTGCCAGCAGCTGGGCTCGGGGACAACCGGAGACCCAGTACTTC

V gene: TRBV6-5
D gene: -
J gene: TRBJ1-1
CDR3 length: 14
clone size: -
CDR3 protein: CASSHDRPNTEAFF
CDR3 DNA: TGTGCCAGCAGTCACGACAGACCAAACACTGAAGCTTTCTTT

V gene: TRBV28
D gene: TRBD2
J gene: TRBJ2-1
CDR3 length: 15
clone size: -
CDR3 protein: CASTLAGGGIYEQFF
CDR3 DNA: TGTGCCAGCACCTTAGCGGGAGGGGGAATATATGAGCAGTTCTTC

V gene: TRBV18
D gene: TRBD1
J gene: TRBJ1-1
CDR3 length: 16
clone size: -
CDR3 protein: CASSHSRGQGGTEAFF
CDR3 DNA: TGTGCCAGCTCCCACTCCAGGGGGCAGGGGGGAACTGAAGCTTTCTTT

V gene: TRBV5-1
D gene: TRBD1
J gene: TRBJ2-7
CDR3 length: 16
clone size: -
CDR3 protein: CASSLWAGQGAYEQYF
CDR3 DNA: TGCGCCAGCAGCTTGTGGGCCGGACAGGGCGCCTACGAGCAGTACTTC

V gene: TRBV7-3
D gene: TRBD1
J gene: TRBJ2-2
CDR3 length: 15
clone size: -
CDR3 protein: CASSLNTGATGELFF
CDR3 DNA: TGTGCCAGCAGCTTAAACACAGGGGCTACCGGGGAGCTGTTTTTT

V gene: TRBV7-2
D gene: -
J gene: TRBJ2-1
CDR3 length: 12
clone size: -
CDR3 protein: CASSLVTSEQFF
CDR3 DNA: TGTGCCAGCAGCTTGGTAACGAGTGAGCAGTTCTTC

V gene: TRBV7-2
D gene: -
J gene: TRBJ2-3
CDR3 length: 13
clone size: -
CDR3 protein: CASSSQFADTQYF
CDR3 DNA: TGTGCCAGCAGCTCCCAGTTCGCAGATACGCAGTATTTT

V gene: TRBV15
D gene: -
J gene: TRBJ1-5
CDR3 length: 17
clone size: -
CDR3 protein: CATNRGLVYDSNQPQHF
CDR3 DNA: TGTGCCACCAATCGGGGGTTGGTCTACGATAGCAATCAGCCCCAGCATTTT

V gene: TRBV6-5
D gene: TRBD2
J gene: TRBJ2-1
CDR3 length: 15
clone size: -
CDR3 protein: CASSYSAGGQNEQFF
CDR3 DNA: TGTGCCAGCAGTTACTCGGCGGGAGGGCAAAATGAGCAGTTCTTC

V gene: TRBV20-1
D gene: -
J gene: TRBJ1-4
CDR3 length: 11
clone size: -
CDR3 protein: CATEWVEKLFF
CDR3 DNA: TGCGCAACCGAGTGGGTTGAAAAACTGTTTTTT

V gene: TRBV19
D gene: TRBD2
J gene: TRBJ2-2
CDR3 length: 16
clone size: -
CDR3 protein: CASSILTSGRTGELFF
CDR3 DNA: TGTGCCAGTAGTATTCTGACTAGCGGGAGGACCGGGGAGCTGTTTTTT

V gene: TRBV30
D gene: -
J gene: TRBJ1-1
CDR3 length: 14
clone size: few
CDR3 protein: CAWRSTGMNTEAFF
CDR3 DNA: TGTGCCTGGAGATCGACAGGAATGAACACTGAAGCTTTCTTT

V gene: TRBV6-1
D gene: -
J gene: TRBJ2-1
CDR3 length: 13
clone size: -
CDR3 protein: CASSEVRADEQFF
CDR3 DNA: TGTGCCAGCAGTGAAGTAAGGGCCGATGAGCAGTTCTTC

V gene: TRBV19
D gene: -
J gene: TRBJ2-7
CDR3 length: 16
clone size: -
CDR3 protein: CASRRSTAGINYEQYF
CDR3 DNA: TGTGCCAGTAGACGGAGTACAGCGGGTATAAACTACGAGCAGTACTTC

V gene: TRBV11-2
D gene: -
J gene: TRBJ2-7
CDR3 length: 14
clone size: -
CDR3 protein: CASSSPIGNHEQYF
CDR3 DNA: TGTGCCAGCAGCTCCCCGATTGGTAACCACGAGCAGTACTTC

V gene: TRBV5-1
D gene: TRBD1
J gene: TRBJ2-5
CDR3 length: 16
clone size: -
CDR3 protein: CASSLEAQGQSETQYF
CDR3 DNA: TGCGCCAGCAGCTTGGAAGCACAGGGGCAGTCGGAGACCCAGTACTTC

V gene: TRBV6-1
D gene: -
J gene: TRBJ1-5
CDR3 length: 15
clone size: -
CDR3 protein: CASSARTDSNQPQHF
CDR3 DNA: TGTGCCAGCAGTGCCAGGACAGATAGCAATCAGCCCCAGCATTTT

V gene: TRBV11-1
D gene: -
J gene: TRBJ2-4
CDR3 length: 14
clone size: -
CDR3 protein: CASSLLRGTNIQYF
CDR3 DNA: TGTGCCAGCAGCTTACTTCGCGGGACGAACATTCAGTACTTC

V gene: TRBV18
D gene: -
J gene: TRBJ1-5
CDR3 length: 11
clone size: -
CDR3 protein: CASPAHQPQHF
CDR3 DNA: TGTGCCAGCCCCGCCCATCAGCCCCAGCATTTT

V gene: TRBV13
D gene: TRBD2
J gene: TRBJ2-1
CDR3 length: 16
clone size: -
CDR3 protein: CASSHDLSGKDNEQFF
CDR3 DNA: TGTGCCAGCAGCCACGACCTTAGCGGGAAAGACAATGAGCAGTTCTTC

V gene: TRBV7-6
D gene: TRBD1
J gene: TRBJ1-5
CDR3 length: 15
clone size: -
CDR3 protein: CASSSQGGANQPQHF
CDR3 DNA: TGTGCCAGCAGTTCCCAGGGGGGGGCAAATCAGCCCCAGCATTTT

V gene: TRBV6-5
D gene: -
J gene: TRBJ1-1
CDR3 length: 12
clone size: few
CDR3 protein: CASSSERTEAFF
CDR3 DNA: TGTGCCAGCAGTTCCGAGCGGACTGAAGCTTTCTTT

V gene: TRBV11-2
D gene: -
J gene: TRBJ1-2
CDR3 length: 14
clone size: -
CDR3 protein: CASQRVQGASGYTF
CDR3 DNA: TGTGCCAGCCAACGCGTGCAGGGAGCGAGCGGCTACACCTTC

V gene: TRBV7-3
D gene: TRBD1
J gene: TRBJ1-1
CDR3 length: 14
clone size: -
CDR3 protein: CASSLGQGHTEAFF
CDR3 DNA: TGTGCCAGCAGCTTAGGACAGGGGCACACTGAAGCTTTCTTT

V gene: TRBV9
D gene: -
J gene: TRBJ1-1
CDR3 length: 14
clone size: once
CDR3 protein: CASSVDRTNTEAFF
CDR3 DNA: TGTGCCAGCAGCGTGGACAGAACCAACACTGAAGCTTTCTTT